This is a list of T cell receptor beta chains from one sample in a study of cytomegalovirus exposure and HLA in healthy donors. The method was immunoSEQ multiplex PCR; TCRdb's version includes in-frame clones alone and lacks a portion of them. The table lists about 200,000 clones. Sequencing was done on a sample of PBMCs. These receptors all stem from a young man in good health and CMV-seronegative. Each CDR3 is given with its conserved first and last residue. A D gene is named only where the DNA matches it firmly. A clone size is listed for some rows: how often the clone was seen (once, few, many), or a class if it is expanded.

J,length,size,V,D,CDR3,DNA
TRBJ1-1,15,-,TRBV18,-,CASSTNRVGDTEAFF,TGTGCCAGCTCAACTAACAGGGTTGGGGATACTGAAGCTTTCTTT
TRBJ1-6,13,-,TRBV4-1,-,CASSVTDSPPLHF,TGCGCCAGCAGCGTCACGGACTCTCCACCCCTCCACTTT
TRBJ2-5,14,-,TRBV7-2,-,CATSPGSLRETQYF,TGTGCCACCTCCCCCGGGAGCCTCCGGGAGACCCAGTACTTC
TRBJ1-5,14,medium-sized,TRBV2,-,CASSPTASNQPQHF,TGTGCCAGCAGCCCGACAGCTAGCAATCAGCCCCAGCATTTT
TRBJ1-1,14,-,TRBV11-2,-,CASGTRGPNTEAFF,TGTGCCAGCGGGACCAGGGGCCCCAACACTGAAGCTTTCTTT
TRBJ2-2,13,-,TRBV7-2,-,CASRSWNTGELFF,TGTGCCAGCAGGTCATGGAACACCGGGGAGCTGTTTTTT
TRBJ2-7,13,-,TRBV11-3,-,CASSLAGDYEQYF,TGTGCCAGCAGCTTGGCGGGCGACTACGAGCAGTACTTC
TRBJ2-7,14,-,TRBV28,-,CASSFAGTSYEQYF,TGTGCCAGCAGTTTTGCGGGTACCTCCTACGAGCAGTACTTC
TRBJ2-5,16,-,TRBV7-9,TRBD2,CASSLVRGGLGETQYF,TGTGCCAGCAGCTTAGTACGGGGGGGGCTCGGAGAGACCCAGTACTTC
TRBJ2-7,14,-,TRBV11-2,-,CASSLGRGVGEQYF,TGTGCCAGCAGCTTAGGCAGGGGCGTGGGGGAGCAGTACTTC
TRBJ2-1,18,-,TRBV5-4,TRBD2,CASSLGTSGSPGRNEQFF,TGTGCCAGCAGCTTAGGGACTAGCGGGAGTCCCGGGCGAAATGAGCAGTTCTTC
TRBJ1-1,17,-,TRBV27,TRBD1,CASSVSGTGVWNTEAFF,TGTGCCAGCAGTGTATCCGGGACAGGGGTTTGGAACACTGAAGCTTTCTTT
TRBJ1-5,14,-,TRBV7-2,TRBD1,CASSLVGTDQPQHF,TGTGCCAGCAGCTTAGTTGGGACAGATCAGCCCCAGCATTTT
TRBJ2-7,14,-,TRBV2,-,CASSDLARVHEQYF,TGTGCCAGCAGTGACCTAGCAAGGGTACACGAGCAGTACTTC
TRBJ2-5,15,-,TRBV11-3,TRBD1,CASTPRTGIQETQYF,TGTGCCAGCACCCCCCGGACAGGGATCCAAGAGACCCAGTACTTC
TRBJ1-1,12,-,TRBV7-9,TRBD1,CASSLGTGEAFF,TGTGCCAGCAGCCTCGGGACAGGAGAAGCTTTCTTT
TRBJ1-4,11,-,TRBV28,-,CACGVDEKLFF,TGTGCCTGCGGGGTCGATGAAAAACTGTTTTTT
TRBJ2-1,14,-,TRBV11-2,TRBD2,CASSPGLADNEQFF,TGTGCCAGCAGCCCGGGACTAGCGGACAATGAGCAGTTCTTC
TRBJ2-1,16,-,TRBV6-6,TRBD2,CASRGPGLETGNEQFF,TGTGCCAGCCGAGGACCGGGACTAGAGACGGGCAATGAGCAGTTCTTC
TRBJ1-5,19,-,TRBV10-2,-,CASSESTTVTGKANQPQHF,TGCGCCAGCAGTGAGTCGACCACGGTAACAGGGAAGGCCAATCAGCCCCAGCATTTT